The clone carrying this T cell receptor (beta chain) was recorded at least ten times. No antigen is known for it. The sample originates from a study of CD8 T cells in ankylosing spondylitis. MiXCR was run by TCRdb on the 5' RACE reads, yielding one entry per CDR3 protein. The data hold roughly 38,000 distinct CDR3 sequences, with about a tenth observed a single time. Whole-study results and caveats: Reports of some motif variants in reactive arthritis synovial fluid and blood predate this one.

Trimming shortened V by 4 bases and J by 0 bases, and 8 bases separated the two germline ends. The germline V gene encodes CDR1 SGHTA and CDR2 FQGNSA. The CDR3 totals 14 residues. This sequence originates from a male donor with ankylosing spondylitis or in good health (not recorded which). Sequenced input: blood, either unsorted or a sorted T cell fraction (not recorded which). V and J are TRBV7-2 and TRBJ2-3; D gene ambiguous. CDR3 nucleotides: TGTGCCAGCAGCTCAGACGGGAGCACAGATACGCAGTATTTT. This sequence encodes CASSSDGSTDTQYF. Together with reference TRBV7-2 and TRBJ2-3, the CDR3 gives the full variable domain: GAGVSQSPSNKVTEKGKDVELRCDPISGHTALYWYRQSLGQGLEFLIYFQGNSAPDKSGLPSDRFSAERTGGSVSTLTIQRTQQEDSAVYLCASSSDGSTDTQYFGPGTRLTVL.